Presented here are 16 T cell receptor beta chains from one specimen sequenced in a study of blood T cell repertoires in COVID-19. Measured with immunoSEQ multiplex PCR; TCRdb has only the in-frame clones, and not every one. The profile shows fewer than 200,000 clones, roughly four fifths of them singletons. The sample was peripheral blood. These receptors were obtained from a woman in her sixties or seventies with COVID-19, enrolled during active disease.

The chain links TRBV15 to TRBJ1-2, with a possible D match to TRBD1 (5 bases). The CDR3 contains 14 residues. CDR1 is LNHNV and CDR2 is YYDKDF in the germline V gene (reference sequence). V dropped 0 bases and J dropped 7 bases, with 12 bases sitting between them. The CDR3: CATSRDRQGLGYTF. The CDR3 nucleotides are TGTGCCACCAGCAGAGATCGCCAGGGTCTTGGCTACACCTTC. The full variable domain, completed using reference TRBV15 and TRBJ1-2, is DAMVIQNPRYQVTQFGKPVTLSCSQTLNHNVMYWYQQKSSQAPKLLFHYYDKDFNNEADTPDNFQSRRPNTSFCFLDIRSPGLGDTAMYLCATSRDRQGLGYTFGSGTRLTVV.

V gene TRBV9 combines with J gene TRBJ2-1; D possibly corresponds to TRBD1 (5 bases). The germline CDR1 and CDR2 sequences are SGDLS and YYNGEE. The CDR3 contains 14 residues. Deletions cut 3 bases from V and 7 bases from J, with 14 bases between. For the CDR3, the DNA is TGTGCCAGCAGCGATGGGGCGATCGGGAATGAGCAGTTCTTC. As protein: CASSDGAIGNEQFF.

The V and J genes are TRBV6-5 and TRBJ1-5, with D unclear. Germline values: CDR1 MNHEY, CDR2 SVGAGI. The CDR3 runs to 14 residues. Trimming shortened V by 10 bases and J by 2 bases, and 15 bases separated the two germline ends. The CDR3 here is CATTTVEGNQPQHF. The CDR3 DNA sequence: TGTGCCACGACAACGGTGGAGGGCAATCAGCCCCAGCATTTT.

The gene calls are TRBV10-3 and TRBJ2-7; possibly TRBD2 for D (6 bases). Trimming pared 0 bases from V and 7 bases from J, leaving 13 bases between. The germline V gene has CDR1 ENHRY and CDR2 SYGVKD. The CDR3 contains 14 residues. The CDR3 nucleotides are TGTGCCATCAGTGAGTCGGGCGGGACTTGGGAGCAGTACTTC. Translation: CAISESGGTWEQYF.

The genes are TRBV2 and TRBJ1-1, with unresolved D. V lost 7 bases and J 6 bases, leaving 12 bases between the germline ends. Per the germline V gene, CDR1 is SNHLY and CDR2 is FYNNEI. The CDR3 totals 12 residues. The CDR3 nucleotides are TGTGCCAGCACGGGGTTTCCGGCTGAAGCTTTCTTT. Its translation is CASTGFPAEAFF.

This rearrangement joins TRBV14 to TRBJ2-7; D uncertain. V gave up 1 base and J gave up 0 bases, with 13 bases separating them. Germline CDR1 is SGHDN and CDR2 is FVKESK. The length of the CDR3 is 16 residues. The CDR3 protein is CASSQGIDIGSYEQYF. DNA for the CDR3: TGTGCCAGCAGCCAAGGAATCGACATTGGCTCCTACGAGCAGTACTTC.

The rearrangement links TRBV28 to TRBJ1-2; 9 positions match TRBD1. This CDR3 is built from 13 residues. Germline CDR1 is MDHEN and CDR2 is SYDVKM. V dropped 11 bases and J dropped 14; count of bases not matched to a gene: 18. The CDR3 nucleotides are TGTGCCGGCCAAATTACAGGGGGCGGTGGTAGAACCTTC. Its translation: CAGQITGGGGRTF.

This chain connects TRBV19 to TRBJ2-2; possibly TRBD1 for D (6 bases). Germline V gene sequence: CDR1 LNHDA, CDR2 SQIVND (reference sequence). CDR3 size: 16 residues. V lost 3 bases, J lost 4 bases, and 15 bases lay in between. The DNA of the CDR3 is TGTGCCAGTAGTATCAAGGCGGCAGGGGCCACCGGGGAGCTGTTTTTT. The encoded protein is CASSIKAAGATGELFF.

The chain recombines TRBV18 with TRBJ2-1; 7 bases match TRBD2. V lost 10 bases, J lost 12 bases, and 15 bases stayed unmatched. Germline CDR1 reads KGHSH; CDR2 reads LQKENI. This CDR3 has 13 amino acids. Here the CDR3 DNA reads TGTGCCACCACTCGGGGGGAGGGAAGCGCGCAGTTCTTC. It yields the protein CATTRGEGSAQFF.

V gene TRBV19 combines with J gene TRBJ2-1, with 9 bases identical to TRBD2. In germline, CDR1 is LNHDA, CDR2 SQIVND (reference sequence). The CDR3 sequence is 17 residues long. The junction had 20 bases not matched to a gene; V was cut back by 8 bases and J by 9 bases. The CDR3 is CASRSIGLAGIIGEQFF. The CDR3 DNA reads TGTGCCAGTCGCAGCATAGGTCTAGCGGGAATAATCGGTGAGCAGTTCTTC.

The chain couples TRBV6-5 to TRBJ1-4; TRBD1 aligns across 7 bases. Germline V gene sequence: CDR1 MNHEY, CDR2 SVGAGI. After removal of 6 bases from V and 7 bases from J, the junction contained 5 bases not matched to a gene. The CDR3 runs to 13 residues. The CDR3 loop reads CASRNRGREKLFF. The CDR3 DNA reads as TGTGCCAGCAGAAACAGGGGTCGTGAAAAACTGTTTTTT.

The chain employs TRBV4-3 and TRBJ2-2, with TRBD1 matching over 8 bases. The germline V gene has CDR1 LGHNA and CDR2 YSLEER. J gave up 5 bases and V 5 bases, and 19 bases lay outside the gene matches. This CDR3 contains 19 residues. The CDR3 nucleotides read TGCGCCAGCAGCTTACATCGCATCTCAGGGGGCAGGTGGACCGGGGAGCTGTTTTTT. This translates into CASSLHRISGGRWTGELFF.

V usage is TRBV28 and J usage is TRBJ2-7, with TRBD1 as a possible D gene (7 bases). V lost 6 bases and J 5 bases, leaving 26 bases between the germline ends. This CDR3 is 17 amino acids long. The V gene's germline CDR1 is MDHEN and CDR2 SYDVKM. CDR3 DNA sequence: TGTGCCAGCAGCGCCAATTTGGGGGGACAGAACGCCCACGAGCAGTACTTC. As protein: CASSANLGGQNAHEQYF. Full variable domain (remainder filled in from reference TRBV28 and TRBJ2-7): DVKVTQSSRYLVKRTGEKVFLECVQDMDHENMFWYRQDPGLGLRLIYFSYDVKMKEKGDIPEGYSVSREKKERFSLILESASTNQTSMYLCASSANLGGQNAHEQYFGPGTRLTVT.

This chain connects TRBV10-3 to TRBJ2-1; 13 positions match TRBD2. The CDR3 length is 16 residues. Germline values: CDR1 ENHRY, CDR2 SYGVKD. J was trimmed by 8 bases and V by 5 bases; bases with no gene match: 9. The CDR3: CAISTRTSGSIYEQFF. The CDR3 bases are TGTGCCATCAGTACTAGGACTAGCGGGAGTATCTATGAGCAGTTCTTC.

The chain is built from TRBV3-1 (or the pseudogene TRBV3-2) and TRBJ1-3; D may be TRBD1 (5 bases). Trimming cost V 3 bases and J 0 bases, with 15 bases left between them. Germline values: CDR1 LGHDT, CDR2 YNNKEL (reference sequence). This CDR3 spans 17 amino acids. The CDR3 sequence: CASSHAASGGSGNTIYF. DNA for the CDR3: TGTGCCAGCAGCCATGCTGCATCCGGGGGCTCTGGAAACACCATATATTTT.

This clone appeared once. The rearrangement links TRBV28 to TRBJ2-4, with D tentatively TRBD1 (5 bases). Germline V lookup: CDR1 MDHEN, CDR2 SYDVKM. Trimming left V 1 base short and J 0 bases short, with 13 bases between. The CDR3 extends over 17 amino acids. Written as DNA, the CDR3 is TGTGCCAGCAGTTTATCTCAGGGTCTCATAGCCAAAAACATTCAGTACTTC. Translation gives CASSLSQGLIAKNIQYF.